The 27 T cell receptor beta chains presented below share a single source sample, sequenced in a study of CD8 T cells in Susac syndrome. About 0.45 to 1 ug RNA was reverse transcribed with random hexamers. TCRdb called the immunoSEQ multiplex PCR reads again in MiXCR, with one record for every CDR3 protein. The repertoire holds fewer than 200,000 distinct CDR3 sequences, with 85% to 95% as singletons. Sequencing was done on a sample of CD4+ T cells from PBMCs. These receptors were taken from a human donor with Susac syndrome.

The chain joins TRBV4-3 to TRBJ2-7, with D perhaps TRBD1 (6 bases). The CDR3 consists of 14 residues. Germline loops: CDR1 LGHNA, CDR2 YSLEER. V lost 5 bases and J 5 bases, leaving 16 bases between the germline ends. Here the CDR3 reads CASSAQTSGDEQYF. DNA for the CDR3: TGCGCCAGCAGCGCTCAAACGTCAGGGGACGAGCAGTACTTC.

This chain connects TRBV19 to TRBJ2-5, with D perhaps given as TRBD1 or TRBD2 (5 bases each). Trimming took off 3 bases at V and 3 bases at J, with 14 bases between the two ends. Germline V gives CDR1 LNHDA, CDR2 SQIVND (reference sequence). This CDR3 is built from 15 residues. The CDR3 reads CASSIMGTLEETQYF. The DNA of the CDR3 is TGTGCCAGTAGTATTATGGGGACGTTGGAAGAGACCCAGTACTTC. Combining the CDR3 with reference TRBV19 and TRBJ2-5 gives the whole variable domain DGGITQSPKYLFRKEGQNVTLSCEQNLNHDAMYWYRQDPGQGLRLIYYSQIVNDFQKGDIAEGYSVSREKKESFPLTVTSAQKNPTAFYLCASSIMGTLEETQYFGPGTRLLVL.

The chain is built from TRBV2 and TRBJ1-2; D is uncertain. Germline V CDR1 and CDR2: SNHLY, FYNNEI. CDR3 size: 13 residues. V lost 3 bases, J lost 2 bases, and 7 bases lay in between. The DNA for the CDR3 is TGTGCCAGCAGTGAGTACGGGAACTATGGCTACACCTTC. Its protein product is CASSEYGNYGYTF. The complete variable domain, with remaining parts taken from reference TRBV2 and TRBJ1-2, reads EPEVTQTPSHQVTQMGQEVILRCVPISNHLYFYWYRQILGQKVEFLVSFYNNEISEKSEIFDDQFSVERPDGSNFTLKIRSTKLEDSAMYFCASSEYGNYGYTFGSGTRLTVV.

The chain is built from TRBV6-1 and TRBJ2-1; D not certain. Germline V gene sequence: CDR1 MNHNS, CDR2 SASEGT. The CDR3 runs to 15 residues. V dropped 6 bases and J dropped 1 base, with 13 bases sitting between them. The DNA of the CDR3 is TGTGCCAGCAGCCTCAAGATAGGTTCCTACAATGAGCAGTTCTTC. Translated: CASSLKIGSYNEQFF.

The chain carries TRBV10-3 and TRBJ1-2; D is unclear. Germline V CDR1 and CDR2: ENHRY, SYGVKD. V lost 6 bases and J lost 8, with 22 bases in between. This CDR3 region has 15 residues. The DNA of the CDR3 is TGTGCCATCAGCCCGTCAGGAGCCCCACTCAGGGGCTACACCTTC. Amino acids: CAISPSGAPLRGYTF.

The chain recombines TRBV25-1 with TRBJ1-1; D uncertain. Deletions cut 0 bases from V and 11 bases from J, with 19 bases between. CDR3 length: 15 amino acids. Germline CDR1 MGHDK, CDR2 SYGVNS. CDR3 nucleotide sequence: TGTGCCAGCAGTGAATACGGCACAGCCCTGCTAGGGGCTTTCTTT. It yields the protein CASSEYGTALLGAFF.

This clonotype has just one count. The J gene is TRBJ2-5, the V gene TRBV6-1; 11 bases agree with TRBD2. The CDR3 covers 17 residues. Germline V gene lookup returns CDR1 MNHNS and CDR2 SASEGT. With V trimmed by 5 bases and J by 2 bases, 10 bases remained unmatched. The CDR3 loop is CASSQRSSGGKQETQYF. Written as DNA, the CDR3 is TGTGCCAGCAGTCAACGTTCTAGCGGGGGGAAGCAAGAGACCCAGTACTTC.

J is TRBJ1-1 and V is TRBV20-1; unclear D gene. The CDR3 has 13 residues. The germline V and J ends were trimmed by 5 bases and 4 bases, with 14 bases remaining between them. Germline V gene sequence: CDR1 DFQATT, CDR2 SNEGSKA (reference sequence). The CDR3 nucleotides are TGCAGTGCTGAGGCGTCGGGGTTCACTGAAGCTTTCTTT. Its protein is CSAEASGFTEAFF.

This chain connects TRBV12-3 or TRBV12-4 to TRBJ1-6; perhaps TRBD1 as D (6 bases). The V and J ends lost 6 bases and 7 bases respectively, with 13 bases between them. This CDR3 has 14 residues. CDR3 DNA: TGTGCCAGCAGAGGGGGGGTAGAGAATTCACCCCTCCACTTT. Encoded protein: CASRGGVENSPLHF.

The chain uses TRBV3-1 and TRBJ1-6; 10 nucleotides align to TRBD1. The CDR3 is 16 residues long. V lost 3 bases to trimming and J lost 8 bases; unmatched junction nucleotides: 7. Germline V gene data show CDR1 as LGHDT and CDR2 as YNNKEL (reference sequence). CDR3 protein: CASSQTGGTGDSPLHF. The DNA for the CDR3 is TGTGCCAGCAGCCAGACCGGGGGGACAGGGGATTCACCCCTCCACTTT.

The J gene is TRBJ2-1, the V gene TRBV4-2, with a possible D match to TRBD2 (5 bases). The V end lost 0 bases, the J end lost 10 bases, and 10 bases lay between the germline ends. CDR1 and CDR2 (germline): LGHNA, YNFKEQ. CDR3 length equals 13 residues. CDR3 amino acids: CASSQEEEREQFF. For the CDR3, the DNA is TGTGCCAGCAGCCAAGAGGAGGAGAGGGAGCAGTTCTTC.

The gene calls are TRBV27 and TRBJ1-2, with TRBD1 identical over 8 bases. The CDR3 has 15 amino acids. J was trimmed by 4 bases and V by 5 bases; bases with no gene match: 9. Germline V gives CDR1 MNHEY, CDR2 SMNVEV (reference sequence). DNA for the CDR3: TGTGCCAGCAGTCTCTCCTGGACAGGGCGCTATGGCTACACCTTC. Amino acid sequence: CASSLSWTGRYGYTF.

The rearrangement joins TRBV3-1 to TRBJ1-2, with 7 positions matching TRBD1. The CDR3 sequence is 13 residues long. Trimming took 4 bases from V and 6 from J; bases not matched to a gene: 5. In germline, CDR1 is LGHDT, CDR2 YNNKEL (reference sequence). Written as DNA, the CDR3 is TGTGCCAGCAGCCGAGGGACAGTCAATGGCTACACCTTC. This translates into CASSRGTVNGYTF. Together with reference TRBV3-1 and TRBJ1-2, the CDR3 gives the full variable domain: DTAVSQTPKYLVTQMGNDKSIKCEQNLGHDTMYWYKQDSKKFLKIMFSYNNKELIINETVPNRFSPKSPDKAHLNLHINSLELGDSAVYFCASSRGTVNGYTFGSGTRLTVV.

The V call is TRBV7-2, the J call TRBJ2-7; TRBD1 aligns across 7 bases. CDR3 length: 14 residues. J lost 5 bases, V lost 7 bases, and 11 bases had no gene match. Germline V gene data show CDR1 as SGHTA and CDR2 as FQGNSA. The CDR3 is CASINHRGYDEQYF. In DNA form, the CDR3 reads TGTGCCAGCATTAACCACAGGGGATACGACGAGCAGTACTTC.

V usage is TRBV7-2 and J usage is TRBJ2-7; TRBD1 or TRBD2 may be the D gene (5 bases each). Germline V gene data show CDR1 as SGHTA and CDR2 as FQGNSA. The length of the CDR3 is 15 residues. Trimming stripped 2 bases from V and 3 bases from J, with 14 bases between. DNA of the CDR3: TGTGCCAGCAGCTTACGGGGAGCGCAGGGCTACGAGCAGTACTTC. This codes for CASSLRGAQGYEQYF.

This chain uses TRBV29-1 with TRBJ1-2; TRBD1 might be the D (5 bases). The CDR3 is 11 residues long. Trimming cost V 7 bases and J 3 bases, with 9 bases left between them. Germline-derived CDR1 and CDR2 are SQVTM and ANQGSEA. CDR3 nucleotide sequence: TGCAGCGGGCAGGGATACTATGGCTACACCTTC. This codes for CSGQGYYGYTF.

The rearrangement uses TRBV7-2 and TRBJ2-1; D is uncertain. V lost 5 bases to trimming and J lost 4 bases, with 9 bases between them. There are 13 residues in the CDR3. The germline gives CDR1 SGHTA, CDR2 FQGNSA. The CDR3 nucleotides are TGTGCCAGCAGCCCCGACGGATACAATGAGCAGTTCTTC. It encodes CASSPDGYNEQFF.

The V call is TRBV18, the J call TRBJ2-7, with 10 bases identical to TRBD1. The germline gives CDR1 KGHSH, CDR2 LQKENI. The CDR3 spans 15 residues. V shed 6 bases and J 3 bases; nucleotides not matched to a gene: 8. The CDR3: CASSPGTGVFYEQYF. In nucleotides, the CDR3 is TGTGCCAGCTCTCCCGGGACAGGGGTTTTCTACGAGCAGTACTTC.

This sequence joins TRBV10-2 and TRBJ2-7, with D maybe TRBD1 (6 bases). Germline assignment: CDR1 WSHSY and CDR2 SAAADI. V gave up 4 bases and J gave up 1 base, with 8 bases separating them. The CDR3 totals 13 residues. The CDR3 loop is CASSAGVSYEQYF. The CDR3, as DNA: TGCGCCAGCAGTGCAGGGGTTTCCTACGAGCAGTACTTC.

In DNA form, the CDR3 reads TGTGCCAGCAGCCTCTCTGGTGACAGACGGGGGGAGCTGTTTTTT. Its translation: CASSLSGDRRGELFF. The rearrangement joins TRBV7-2 to TRBJ2-2, with TRBD1 as a possible D gene (5 bases). The CDR3 loop spans 15 amino acids. Trimming cost V 5 bases and J 8 bases, with 18 bases left between them. Germline CDR1 and CDR2: SGHTA and FQGNSA.

The V gene is TRBV2, the J gene TRBJ2-7, with 7 bases identical to TRBD1. The CDR3 contains 14 residues. Per the germline V gene, CDR1 is SNHLY and CDR2 is FYNNEI. The ends lost 4 bases at V and 2 bases at J; junction bases unmatched: 5. The CDR3 here is CASSVGQATYEQYF. As DNA, the CDR3 is TGTGCCAGCAGTGTTGGACAGGCCACCTACGAGCAGTACTTC.

This chain connects TRBV5-6 to TRBJ2-3; tentative D call: TRBD2 (5 bases). CDR3 length: 12 residues. Trimming took 2 bases from V and 11 from J, leaving 12 bases between them. Looked up from germline, CDR1 is SGHDT and CDR2 is YYEEEE. CDR3 sequence reads: CASSLTRTKQYF. In DNA, the CDR3 is TGTGCCAGCAGCTTAACTAGGACGAAGCAGTATTTT.

This chain joins TRBV5-1 and TRBJ2-3; D gene uncertain. From germline, CDR1 is SGHRS and CDR2 YFSETQ. There are 17 residues in the CDR3. V lost 3 bases and J 2 bases, leaving 19 bases between the germline ends. The CDR3 DNA follows: TGCGCCAGCAGCTCCTCAGGTGCGTCGGACCTCACAGATACGCAGTATTTT. Translation: CASSSSGASDLTDTQYF.

The chain links TRBV3-1 to TRBJ2-7; 7 positions agree with TRBD2. The CDR3 runs 13 residues. The V segment lost 0 bases and the J segment 6 bases; nucleotides outside the gene matches: 2. Germline lookup yields CDR1 LGHDT and CDR2 YNNKEL (reference sequence). The CDR3 loop is CASSQEPGGEQYF. The CDR3 DNA reads TGTGCCAGCAGCCAAGAACCGGGAGGCGAGCAGTACTTC.

V is TRBV7-8 and J is TRBJ2-7, with 8 positions matching TRBD1. CDR3 length: 15 amino acids. V shed 4 bases, J shed 2 bases, and the junction held 7 bases outside the gene matches. In germline, CDR1 is SGHVS, CDR2 FQNEAQ. This CDR3 reads CASSWGTGAPYEQYF. CDR3 DNA sequence: TGTGCCAGCAGCTGGGGGACAGGTGCCCCCTACGAGCAGTACTTC.

As concerns this clonotype: The junction shows a germline mismatch at one end, possibly a read error. The chain links TRBV6-1 to TRBJ1-2; no clear D gene. This CDR3 contains 15 residues. Looked up from germline, CDR1 is MNHNS and CDR2 is SASEGT. The CDR3 loop is CASSKADGRLWGYTF. The CDR3 DNA is TGTGCCAGCAGTAAAGCGGACGGCCGTCTTTGGGGCTACACCTTC.

This clonotype was picked up a small number of times. The chain is built from TRBV11-2 and TRBJ2-5, with 12 bases matching TRBD2. J was trimmed by 5 bases and V by 0 bases; bases with no gene match: 7. Germline V lookup: CDR1 SGHAT, CDR2 FQNNGV. The CDR3 loop spans 17 amino acids. CDR3 sequence reads: CASSLDLAGGPMETQYF. The CDR3 nucleotides read TGTGCCAGCAGCTTAGATCTAGCGGGGGGGCCAATGGAGACCCAGTACTTC.